This T cell receptor (beta chain) stems from a study of shared clonotypes between healthy human individuals. A CD45RA-negative memory subset and a CD45RA+ naive subset were separated from the CD4+ cells. Comment on this clone: The target antigen is unknown.

The V end lost 7 bases, the J end lost 0 bases, and 16 bases lay between the germline ends. This CDR3 is built from 17 residues. Germline V gene sequence: CDR1 LNHDA, CDR2 SQIVND (reference sequence). Clones were read by immunoSEQ multiplex PCR, and TCRdb kept only the in-frame ones, dropping some. Of 2 million to 2.5 million clones in the sample, about nine tenths were seen once. Study-wide points: Large depth notwithstanding, sorted-subset sequencing proved incomplete by rarefaction. Tissues were not sampled, only blood, and their repertoires likely differ. Sharing across four donors was highest in naive CD4 (about 5%) and lowest in memory CD8 (around 0.4%).

The sample consisted of naive CD4+ T cells from PBMCs. The subset: CD45RA+ positively selected. The receptor was isolated from a man between 18 and 29 years old in good health. Some clones in this sample may be carry-over from other donors' samples. This chain links TRBV19 with TRBJ2-6; D is tentatively TRBD1 or TRBD2 (5 bases each). In nucleotides, the CDR3 is TGTGCCAGTAACACCGGGACCGGCCGCTCTGGGGCCAACGTCCTGACTTTC. Translating it yields CASNTGTGRSGANVLTF.